This is a list of T cell receptor beta chains from one sample in a study of blood T cell repertoires in COVID-19. Sequencing used immunoSEQ multiplex PCR; TCRdb keeps in-frame clones, though not all of them. Here the sample spans 450,000 to 500,000 clones, 80% to 90% being singletons. Specimen: peripheral blood. The receptors derive from a human donor in a cohort sampled during active COVID-19. CDR3s include the opening cysteine and the closing phenylalanine or tryptophan. D genes are given only for firm matches. The size entry is marked missing in some rows and otherwise reads once, few, many or a size class.

v_gene,j_gene,d_gene,abundance,CDR3nt,CDR3aa
TRBV29-1,TRBJ1-1,.,once,TGCAGCGTTGAATCTACCAGGGCCTTGGGAGCTTTCTTT,CSVESTRALGAFF
TRBV7-8,TRBJ2-7,TRBD1,.,TGTGCCAGCAGCTTCGGGACAGGGGTCGTCTACGAGCAGTACTTC,CASSFGTGVVYEQYF
TRBV29-1,TRBJ2-1,.,.,TGCAGCGTTGAAGATGGACATGCCATATACAATGAGCAGTTCTTC,CSVEDGHAIYNEQFF
TRBV19,TRBJ2-6,.,.,TGTGCCAGTAGCGTAGGGGGCTCTGGGGCCAACGTCCTGACTTTC,CASSVGGSGANVLTF
TRBV19,TRBJ2-4,.,.,TGTGCCAGTAGTATCGACACCATAGCCAAAAACATTCAGTACTTC,CASSIDTIAKNIQYF
TRBV6-6,TRBJ1-5,.,few,TGTGCCAGCAGTTTCGGCAGGGGCAATCAGCCCCAGCATTTT,CASSFGRGNQPQHF
TRBV4-3,TRBJ1-1,TRBD1,once,TGCGCCAGCAGCCGCGGACAGGGGGCGTCTGAAGCTTTCTTT,CASSRGQGASEAFF
TRBV6-5,TRBJ2-5,TRBD2,.,TGTGCCAGCATCGATAGCGGGGGACTTCAAGAGACCCAGTACTTC,CASIDSGGLQETQYF
TRBV10-1,TRBJ1-2,.,few,TGCGCCAGCAGTGAGTCGGCCCGACAGAGTGGCTACACCTTC,CASSESARQSGYTF
TRBV18,TRBJ2-6,.,few,TGTGCCAGCTCACCACCCGGAGGGCGGGGGGCCAACGTCCTGACTTTC,CASSPPGGRGANVLTF
TRBV19,TRBJ2-7,TRBD2,.,TGTGCCAGTAGTCTCGGACTAGCGGGAGTCTCCTACGAGCAGTACTTC,CASSLGLAGVSYEQYF
TRBV5-1,TRBJ1-6,TRBD1,.,TGCGCCAGCATCCCTAGGTCGGGACAGACTAATTCACCCCTCCACTTT,CASIPRSGQTNSPLHF
TRBV5-6,TRBJ2-7,TRBD2,.,TGTGCCAGCAGCGGACCGGTGATAGCGGGAGGGCCCATCTCTTACGAGCAGTACTTC,CASSGPVIAGGPISYEQYF
TRBV6-5,TRBJ1-1,.,.,TGTGCCAGCAGTTACTCGACTGGGGAAGCTTTCTTT,CASSYSTGEAFF
TRBV19,TRBJ1-2,.,once,TGTGCCAGTAGTCCAAGCGGGACAAGCTATGGCTACACCTTC,CASSPSGTSYGYTF
TRBV11-2,TRBJ1-3,.,few,TGTGCCAGCAGCTTAGATCCAGGCTCTGGAAACACCATATATTTT,CASSLDPGSGNTIYF
TRBV19,TRBJ2-7,.,.,TGTGCCAGTAGCCCAGGGGGGTTCTCCTACGAGCAGTACTTC,CASSPGGFSYEQYF
TRBV5-1,TRBJ2-7,.,few,TGCGCCAGCAGCCCGGAGCCGGATAACCACGAGCAGTACTTC,CASSPEPDNHEQYF
TRBV28,TRBJ1-5,.,.,TGTGCCAGCAGTTTCAGGGGCATGGGACGGTATAGCAATCAGCCCCAGCATTTT,CASSFRGMGRYSNQPQHF
TRBV5-1,TRBJ2-7,.,.,TGCGCCAGCAGTACAAACCCCTACGAGCAGTACTTC,CASSTNPYEQYF
TRBV5-1,TRBJ2-3,.,.,TGCGCCAGCAGCTGGGGTGCGAGCGGACCTAGCACAGATACGCAGTATTTT,CASSWGASGPSTDTQYF
TRBV28,TRBJ1-5,TRBD1,.,TGTGCCAGCAGTTTGCAGGGGGCAAGTCAGCCCCAGCATTTT,CASSLQGASQPQHF
TRBV4-2,TRBJ2-5,.,.,TGTGCCAGCAGCCGACAAGGAGGGGATCAAGAGACCCAGTACTTC,CASSRQGGDQETQYF
TRBV6-6,TRBJ2-5,.,.,TGTGCCAGCAATGGCGGACTCCCGAAGGAGACCCAGTACTTC,CASNGGLPKETQYF
TRBV19,TRBJ1-6,TRBD1,.,TGTGCCAGTAGTATAGCCCTGACAGGGGTTGAGAATAATTCACCCCTCCACTTT,CASSIALTGVENNSPLHF
TRBV7-7,TRBJ2-5,TRBD1,.,TGTGCTAGCAGCCCTCGGACAGGGGAAGAGACCCAGTACTTC,CASSPRTGEETQYF
TRBV28,TRBJ2-2,.,.,TGTGCCAGCACTACAGCGAACACCGGGGAGCTGTTTTTT,CASTTANTGELFF
TRBV19,TRBJ2-3,TRBD2,.,TGTGCCAGTAGTACCGGACTAGCGGGAGCCCTAAGCACAGATACGCAGTATTTT,CASSTGLAGALSTDTQYF
TRBV3-1/TRBV3-2,TRBJ2-7,TRBD2,.,TGTGCCAGCAGCCAAGGGGGTAGGCTAGCGGGAGGGTTTAGCGAGCAGTACTTC,CASSQGGRLAGGFSEQYF
TRBV5-1,TRBJ2-1,.,once,TGCGCCAGCAGCTTGTACGTAAGGACCGGGATATGGTTCTTC,CASSLYVRTGIWFF
TRBV18,TRBJ2-3,TRBD2,few,TGTGCCAGCTCGCCTACCATCGCTAGCGGGAGATCTCTCGGCGGGGATACGCAGTATTTT,CASSPTIASGRSLGGDTQYF
TRBV19,TRBJ1-5,.,.,TGTGCCAGTAGAACCACAGGGATTCGCGGGCCCCAGCATTTT,CASRTTGIRGPQHF
TRBV25-1,TRBJ1-6,TRBD1,few,TGTGCCAGCAGTTGGGGACAGGGAAATTCACCCCTCCACTTT,CASSWGQGNSPLHF
TRBV7-2,TRBJ1-2,.,.,TGTGCCAGCAGCTCCTCAGGGGCAGGAGGCTACACCTTC,CASSSSGAGGYTF
TRBV11-3,TRBJ2-2,TRBD2,.,TGTGCCAGCAGCTTGACTAGCGCGGCCGGGGAGCTGTTTTTT,CASSLTSAAGELFF
TRBV7-6,TRBJ2-2,TRBD2,.,TGTGCCAGCAGCTTACCGGGGGGAACGAACACCGGGGAGCTGTTTTTT,CASSLPGGTNTGELFF
TRBV6-1,TRBJ1-4,.,.,TGTGCCAGCAGTGAAGGGACAGATAATGAAAAACTGTTTTTT,CASSEGTDNEKLFF
TRBV10-3,TRBJ1-5,.,.,TGTGCCATCAAGGGGGACAGCAATCAGCCCCAGCATTTT,CAIKGDSNQPQHF
TRBV7-3,TRBJ1-2,.,.,TGTGCCAGCAGCTTACACAGGGCTGACTATGGCTACACCTTC,CASSLHRADYGYTF
TRBV29-1,TRBJ1-1,.,.,TGCAGCGTTGCTGAGGGAGGGGGTGAAGCTTTCTTT,CSVAEGGGEAFF
TRBV7-3,TRBJ2-6,TRBD1,.,TGTGCCAGCAGCTTAAGGACGACAGGGGGCTCTGGGGCCAACGTCCTGACTTTC,CASSLRTTGGSGANVLTF
TRBV9,TRBJ1-2,.,once,TGTGCCAGCAGCGTAGTCCTCTCGACAGCTAACTATGGCTACACCTTC,CASSVVLSTANYGYTF
TRBV5-1,TRBJ2-3,TRBD2,.,TGCGCCAGCAGCTTGTGGGGCGGGAGGGCCACCGATACGCAGTATTTT,CASSLWGGRATDTQYF
TRBV11-2,TRBJ1-4,.,.,TGTGCCAGCAGCGAGACCGGGAGCCGGAATGAAAAACTGTTTTTT,CASSETGSRNEKLFF
TRBV15,TRBJ1-2,.,.,TGTGCCACCAGCAGACCCAAATTCTATGGCTACACCTTC,CATSRPKFYGYTF
TRBV15,TRBJ2-7,.,.,TGTGCCACCAGCAGAAAAGGGGGAAGCTCCTACGAGCAGTACTTC,CATSRKGGSSYEQYF
TRBV24-1,TRBJ2-5,TRBD2,few,TGTGCCACCAGTGATCCGTCGAGCGGGAGGCAGACCCAGTACTTC,CATSDPSSGRQTQYF
TRBV10-3,TRBJ2-7,TRBD2,.,TGTGCCATCAGTGGCCAGATGGGGACTAGCGGAAACTACGAGCAGTACTTC,CAISGQMGTSGNYEQYF
TRBV5-6,TRBJ2-5,.,.,TGTGCCAGCAGCTTGGCAGGGCGTGAGACCCAGTACTTC,CASSLAGRETQYF
TRBV28,TRBJ1-1,TRBD1,few,TGTGCCAGCAGTTTGGCGGCAGGGGGCCTAGGCACTGAAGCTTTCTTT,CASSLAAGGLGTEAFF
TRBV7-9,TRBJ2-7,TRBD1,.,TGTGCCAGCAGAATTACCGGGACAGGAACCCACGAGCAGTACTTC,CASRITGTGTHEQYF
TRBV7-3,TRBJ2-3,TRBD2,.,TGTGCCAGCAGCTTAGGACTAGCGGGGGGCACAGATACGCAGTATTTT,CASSLGLAGGTDTQYF
TRBV6-5,TRBJ2-7,.,.,TGTGCCTCCTCACGGGTCCTAGCAGGGGCCGAGCAGTACTTC,CASSRVLAGAEQYF
TRBV5-1,TRBJ2-5,.,.,TGCGCCAGCAGCTCAGGGCAAGAGACCCAGTACTTC,CASSSGQETQYF
TRBV12-3/TRBV12-4,TRBJ1-5,TRBD1,.,TGTGCCAGCAGTTTAACAGGGGATCAGCCCCAGCATTTT,CASSLTGDQPQHF
TRBV5-1,TRBJ1-3,TRBD1,.,TGCGCCAGCCACCCAGGGGGCGCGGGAAACACCATATATTTT,CASHPGGAGNTIYF
TRBV29-1,TRBJ1-2,TRBD1,.,TGCAGCGTTGATGCAGGGACGGGGACAGACTATGGCTACACCTTC,CSVDAGTGTDYGYTF
TRBV30,TRBJ2-1,TRBD2,.,TGTGCCTGGAGTTTAAGCGGGATCATCTATGAGCAGTTCTTC,CAWSLSGIIYEQFF
TRBV27,TRBJ2-3,.,.,TGTGCCAGCAGTTTTATATCTGAGATCCGAGGTACGCAGTATTTT,CASSFISEIRGTQYF